The TCR beta chain under discussion was sequenced for a study of prognosis after radiotherapy for stage I lung cancer. Study details: In the span from April 2018 to early 2019, stage I non-small cell lung cancer patients were enrolled. Four to six patients had oligometastatic NSCLC after their primary tumor was surgically resected, and under 15 patients had newly diagnosed primary stage I lung tumors.

This clonotype was found many times. Multiplex PCR in two rounds served to amplify TCR beta CDR3 from genomic DNA. First-round PCR amplification was performed with primers specific to each TRBV and TRBJ gene. MiXCR, run by TCRdb on the multiplex PCR reads, gives a single entry per CDR3 protein. The sample lists roughly 13,000 distinct CDR3 sequences, less than 45% occurring once. The CDR3 spans 14 residues. Trimming removed 5 bases from V and 5 bases from J; junction bases left unmatched: 7. Germline CDR1 is SNHLY and CDR2 is FYNNEI. This chain uses TRBV2 with TRBJ2-7; 9 nucleotides align to TRBD1. The sequence was obtained from a donor at least 50 years old with non-small cell lung cancer. The sample was PBMCs, taken before or after stereotactic body radiation therapy (not recorded which). The CDR3: CASSSGTGFHEQYF. The CDR3 nucleotides are TGTGCCAGCAGTTCCGGGACAGGGTTTCACGAGCAGTACTTC.